The rows below give T cell receptor beta chains drawn from one sample of a study of CD8 T cells in Susac syndrome. TCRdb analysed the immunoSEQ multiplex PCR reads with MiXCR anew, one entry per CDR3 protein. The repertoire consists of 150,000 or so distinct CDR3 sequences, with roughly 94% occurring once and the leading ten covering around 0.21%. The source material was CD8+ T cells from PBMCs. The origin of the receptors is a human donor with multiple sclerosis. Each CDR3 is given with its conserved first and last residue. D genes are given only for firm matches. Not every row has a clone size; where given, it reads once, few, many or a size class.

TRBV25-1	TRBD2	TRBJ2-1	NA	TGTGCCAGCAGTGACACTAGCGGGGGAGCCTACAATGAGCAGTTCTTC	CASSDTSGGAYNEQFF
TRBV9	TRBD1	TRBJ1-1	NA	TGTGCCAGCACCGAAAAATCACAGGGGCCTGAAGCTTTCTTT	CASTEKSQGPEAFF
TRBV23-1	NA	TRBJ1-4	NA	TGCGCCAGCAGTCAAATGAGGGCAACTAATGAAAAACTGTTTTTT	CASSQMRATNEKLFF
TRBV5-4	TRBD1	TRBJ1-2	NA	TGTGCCAGCAGCCCGGACAGGGTTGGAGGCTACACCTTC	CASSPDRVGGYTF
TRBV12-3/TRBV12-4	TRBD1	TRBJ1-2	NA	TGTGCCAGCACGGCAGGGGGGTCCCCCCATGGCTACACCTTC	CASTAGGSPHGYTF
TRBV9	TRBD2	TRBJ2-4	NA	TGTGCCAGCAGCGACCCATTAGAGCGGGGGGGCATCGAAAACATTCAGTACTTC	CASSDPLERGGIENIQYF
TRBV3-1	TRBD2	TRBJ2-7	NA	TGTGCCAGCAGCCACCGGACTAGCGGGGGGGTACCGTACGAGCAGTACTTC	CASSHRTSGGVPYEQYF
TRBV27	NA	TRBJ2-7	NA	TGTGCCAGCAGTTCTTCCCACGAGCAGTACTTC	CASSSSHEQYF
TRBV3-1	NA	TRBJ1-5	NA	TGTGCCAGCAGCCAAGGAGGTAGGCAGGGCAATCAGCCCCAGCATTTT	CASSQGGRQGNQPQHF
TRBV20-1	NA	TRBJ2-7	NA	TGCAGTGCTAGGCGGGGCCCCTCCTACGAGCAGTACTTC	CSARRGPSYEQYF
TRBV27	NA	TRBJ2-7	NA	TGTGCCAGCAGTTATGGCAGGGCGTACGAGCAGTACTTC	CASSYGRAYEQYF
TRBV13	NA	TRBJ1-6	NA	TGTGCCAGCAGCAAGGACAGCTCACCCCTCCACTTT	CASSKDSSPLHF
TRBV4-2	NA	TRBJ2-4	few	TGTGCCAGCAGCCAAAATTTGGAGGCGCGTAACATTCAGTACTTC	CASSQNLEARNIQYF
TRBV7-9	NA	TRBJ2-2	once	TGTGCCAGCAGCCATGGAGGGGGGGCGAGCACCGGGGAGCTGTTTTTT	CASSHGGGASTGELFF
TRBV6-5	TRBD1	TRBJ2-1	NA	TGTGCCAGCAGTTACGGGACAGGGGGCAGCGATGAGCAGTTCTTC	CASSYGTGGSDEQFF
TRBV20-1	NA	TRBJ1-1	NA	TGCAGTGCGGACTACAGAGCCACTGAAGCTTTCTTT	CSADYRATEAFF
TRBV27	NA	TRBJ2-2	NA	TGTGCCAGCAGTTTATATGCGGCTGAGAACACCGGGGAGCTGTTTTTT	CASSLYAAENTGELFF
TRBV27	TRBD1	TRBJ2-7	NA	TGTGCCAGCAGTTTATCGACCTCTACAGGGGACGAGCAGTACTTC	CASSLSTSTGDEQYF
TRBV7-2	NA	TRBJ2-7	NA	TGTGCCAGCAGCTTAGCGCACACAGCCGAGCAGTACTTC	CASSLAHTAEQYF
TRBV7-3	NA	TRBJ2-1	once	TGTGCCAGCAGCCCGAACCGGCCAGGGAGGACGTACAATGAGCAGTTCTTC	CASSPNRPGRTYNEQFF
TRBV4-3	NA	TRBJ2-7	NA	TGCGCCAGCAGCCAACCGATCCGGGACCGCAACTTC	CASSQPIRDRNF
TRBV9	NA	TRBJ1-1	few	TGTGCCAGCCGTGAGGGTCTGAACACTGAAGCTTTCTTT	CASREGLNTEAFF
TRBV20-1	NA	TRBJ1-5	once	TGCAGTGCTCTCGTTTGGAGGGGAGAAAGCAATCAGCCCCAGCATTTT	CSALVWRGESNQPQHF
TRBV14	TRBD1	TRBJ1-4	NA	TGTGCCAGCAGCCCACGGGACAGGCTAAATGAAAAACTGTTTTTT	CASSPRDRLNEKLFF
TRBV25-1	NA	TRBJ1-2	NA	TGTGCCAGCAGTACTGGAGTTGATGGCTACACCTTC	CASSTGVDGYTF